A selection of T cell receptor beta chains follows, all from one sample in a study of PD-1 blockade in classical Hodgkin lymphoma. The data were produced by immunoSEQ multiplex PCR, yet TCRdb's version contains in-frame clones alone and is incomplete. The sample shows 13,000 or so clones, roughly 80% of them seen only once. Material: peripheral blood mononuclear cells (PBMCs), obtained at baseline. These receptors were collected from a human donor with classical Hodgkin lymphoma. CDR3s include the opening cysteine and the closing phenylalanine or tryptophan. The D gene is left open where the match is weak. Not all rows give a size; the values are once, few, many and, for expanded clones, a class.

cdr3_aa: CAISDAGQSGYTF
cdr3_nt: TGTGCCATCAGTGACGCCGGACAGTCTGGCTACACCTTC
v_call: TRBV10-3
d_call: .
clone_size: .
j_call: TRBJ1-2

cdr3_aa: CASSQVPDTQYF
cdr3_nt: TGTGCCAGCAGCCAAGTCCCAGATACGCAGTATTTT
v_call: TRBV4-2
d_call: .
clone_size: .
j_call: TRBJ2-3

cdr3_aa: CASSEGVSSSGNTIYF
cdr3_nt: TGTGCCAGCAGTGAAGGGGTTTCGAGCTCTGGAAACACCATATATTTT
v_call: TRBV6-1
d_call: .
clone_size: .
j_call: TRBJ1-3

cdr3_aa: CASSKPTGTGFSTNEKLFF
cdr3_nt: TGCGCCAGCAGCAAACCGACCGGGACAGGGTTTTCAACTAATGAAAAACTGTTTTTT
v_call: TRBV5-1
d_call: TRBD1
clone_size: .
j_call: TRBJ1-4

cdr3_aa: CASSLEGPGLAGEEDTQYF
cdr3_nt: TGTGCCAGCAGTTTAGAGGGACCAGGACTAGCGGGAGAGGAAGATACGCAGTATTTT
v_call: TRBV28
d_call: TRBD2
clone_size: few
j_call: TRBJ2-3

cdr3_aa: CASSVDSPLHF
cdr3_nt: TGTGCCAGCAGCGTCGATTCACCCCTCCACTTT
v_call: TRBV28
d_call: .
clone_size: .
j_call: TRBJ1-6

cdr3_aa: CASSLSSQPQHF
cdr3_nt: TGTGCCAGCAGCTTAAGTAGTCAGCCCCAGCATTTT
v_call: TRBV7-9
d_call: .
clone_size: .
j_call: TRBJ1-5

cdr3_aa: CASSLVVGVGETQYF
cdr3_nt: TGTGCCAGCAGCTTAGTTGTAGGGGTTGGAGAGACCCAGTACTTC
v_call: TRBV7-9
d_call: .
clone_size: .
j_call: TRBJ2-5

cdr3_aa: CASSIWTGVNTEAFF
cdr3_nt: TGTGCCAGCAGCATTTGGACAGGGGTGAACACTGAAGCTTTCTTT
v_call: TRBV7-9
d_call: TRBD1
clone_size: .
j_call: TRBJ1-1

cdr3_aa: CACMIDFYTEAFF
cdr3_nt: TGTGCCTGCATGATCGACTTTTACACTGAAGCTTTCTTT
v_call: TRBV30
d_call: .
clone_size: once
j_call: TRBJ1-1

cdr3_aa: CASSSQGGDQPQHF
cdr3_nt: TGTGCCAGCAGCTCTCAGGGAGGTGATCAGCCCCAGCATTTT
v_call: TRBV7-2
d_call: .
clone_size: few
j_call: TRBJ1-5

cdr3_aa: CASSPTSKGTGELFF
cdr3_nt: TGCGCCAGCAGCCCGACCTCAAAAGGGACCGGGGAGCTGTTTTTT
v_call: TRBV5-1
d_call: .
clone_size: once
j_call: TRBJ2-2

cdr3_aa: CASSMSRNTEAFF
cdr3_nt: TGTGCCAGTAGTATGTCAAGGAACACTGAAGCTTTCTTT
v_call: TRBV19
d_call: .
clone_size: few
j_call: TRBJ1-1

cdr3_aa: CATSRDRGLNYGYTF
cdr3_nt: TGTGCCACCAGCAGAGACAGGGGACTTAACTATGGCTACACCTTC
v_call: TRBV15
d_call: .
clone_size: .
j_call: TRBJ1-2

cdr3_aa: CSVGGRMNNEQFF
cdr3_nt: TGCAGCGTGGGGGGCCGGATGAACAATGAGCAGTTCTTC
v_call: TRBV29-1
d_call: .
clone_size: .
j_call: TRBJ2-1

cdr3_aa: CSVPGTHSYEQYF
cdr3_nt: TGCAGCGTGCCCGGGACACACTCCTACGAGCAGTACTTC
v_call: TRBV29-1
d_call: .
clone_size: once
j_call: TRBJ2-7

cdr3_aa: CASSLVSTDTQYF
cdr3_nt: TGTGCCAGCAGCTTAGTCAGCACAGATACGCAGTATTTT
v_call: TRBV11-3
d_call: .
clone_size: .
j_call: TRBJ2-3

cdr3_aa: CASSPGPGREQYF
cdr3_nt: TGTGCCAGCAGCCCGGGCCCGGGGCGCGAGCAGTACTTC
v_call: TRBV7-8
d_call: .
clone_size: .
j_call: TRBJ2-7

cdr3_aa: CASSLWGRENTGELFF
cdr3_nt: TGTGCCAGCAGTTTATGGGGCCGAGAGAACACCGGGGAGCTGTTTTTT
v_call: TRBV28
d_call: .
clone_size: .
j_call: TRBJ2-2

cdr3_aa: CASLDRGIYNEQFF
cdr3_nt: TGTGCCAGTCTGGACAGGGGTATTTACAATGAGCAGTTCTTC
v_call: TRBV6-1
d_call: TRBD1
clone_size: once
j_call: TRBJ2-1

cdr3_aa: CASSMLGTGELFF
cdr3_nt: TGTGCCAGTAGTATGTTAGGGACCGGGGAGCTGTTTTTT
v_call: TRBV19
d_call: .
clone_size: .
j_call: TRBJ2-2

cdr3_aa: CASRGEAGGEKLFF
cdr3_nt: TGTGCCAGCAGGGGAGAGGCCGGTGGGGAAAAACTGTTTTTT
v_call: TRBV10-3
d_call: .
clone_size: .
j_call: TRBJ1-4

cdr3_aa: CASSAEGEQFF
cdr3_nt: TGTGCCAGCAGCGCCGAGGGTGAGCAGTTCTTC
v_call: TRBV7-9
d_call: .
clone_size: .
j_call: TRBJ2-1

cdr3_aa: CAISEPTGRGAQETQYF
cdr3_nt: TGTGCCATCAGTGAACCGACAGGGAGGGGGGCTCAAGAGACCCAGTACTTC
v_call: TRBV10-3
d_call: .
clone_size: .
j_call: TRBJ2-5

cdr3_aa: CASSQGLAGGPSTDTQYF
cdr3_nt: TGTGCCAGCAGCCAAGGGCTAGCGGGTGGGCCTAGCACAGATACGCAGTATTTT
v_call: TRBV4-2
d_call: TRBD2
clone_size: .
j_call: TRBJ2-3

cdr3_aa: CASNGTPLPGYTF
cdr3_nt: TGTGCCAGCAATGGGACACCCCTTCCGGGCTACACCTTC
v_call: TRBV28
d_call: .
clone_size: few
j_call: TRBJ1-2

cdr3_aa: CASNYERETDTQYF
cdr3_nt: TGTGCCAGCAATTACGAGCGGGAAACAGATACGCAGTATTTT
v_call: TRBV25-1
d_call: TRBD2
clone_size: .
j_call: TRBJ2-3

cdr3_aa: CASSRTSLTGELFF
cdr3_nt: TGTGCCAGCAGCCGAACCTCACTCACCGGGGAGCTGTTTTTT
v_call: TRBV6-5
d_call: .
clone_size: .
j_call: TRBJ2-2

cdr3_aa: CASSGLVGTDTQYF
cdr3_nt: TGTGCCAGCAGCGGACTAGTCGGCACAGATACGCAGTATTTT
v_call: TRBV6-1
d_call: TRBD2
clone_size: .
j_call: TRBJ2-3

cdr3_aa: CASSLDRGLAEAFF
cdr3_nt: TGTGCCAGCAGCTTGGACAGGGGTCTTGCTGAAGCTTTCTTT
v_call: TRBV5-6
d_call: TRBD1
clone_size: few
j_call: TRBJ1-1

cdr3_aa: CASSMRQQGYTF
cdr3_nt: TGTGCCAGTAGTATGCGACAGCAAGGCTACACCTTC
v_call: TRBV19
d_call: .
clone_size: .
j_call: TRBJ1-2

cdr3_aa: CSVVKGAKADTEAFF
cdr3_nt: TGCAGCGTTGTCAAGGGGGCGAAAGCGGACACTGAAGCTTTCTTT
v_call: TRBV29-1
d_call: TRBD1
clone_size: .
j_call: TRBJ1-1

cdr3_aa: CASSLVRWGLGSGANVLTF
cdr3_nt: TGTGCCAGCAGCTTAGTAAGGTGGGGCCTCGGATCAGGGGCCAACGTCCTGACTTTC
v_call: TRBV7-8
d_call: .
clone_size: few
j_call: TRBJ2-6

cdr3_aa: CASSRTGLAGASDTQYF
cdr3_nt: TGTGCCAGCAGTCGAACTGGACTAGCGGGAGCGTCAGATACGCAGTATTTT
v_call: TRBV6-4
d_call: TRBD2
clone_size: .
j_call: TRBJ2-3

cdr3_aa: CASSGGQGWAEAFF
cdr3_nt: TGCGCCAGCAGCGGCGGACAGGGGTGGGCTGAAGCTTTCTTT
v_call: TRBV5-1
d_call: TRBD1
clone_size: few
j_call: TRBJ1-1

cdr3_aa: CASSKGSSNQPQHF
cdr3_nt: TGTGCCAGCAGCAAAGGCAGTAGCAATCAGCCCCAGCATTTT
v_call: TRBV21-1
d_call: .
clone_size: medium-sized
j_call: TRBJ1-5

cdr3_aa: CASSPRPPGLDGTGELFF
cdr3_nt: TGTGCCAGCTCACCACGGCCCCCGGGACTAGATGGCACCGGGGAGCTGTTTTTT
v_call: TRBV18
d_call: TRBD2
clone_size: .
j_call: TRBJ2-2

cdr3_aa: CASSKGGGWGNQPQHF
cdr3_nt: TGTGCCAGCAGCAAGGGCGGGGGCTGGGGCAATCAGCCCCAGCATTTT
v_call: TRBV21-1
d_call: .
clone_size: .
j_call: TRBJ1-5

cdr3_aa: CASSTGQGVAYEQYF
cdr3_nt: TGTGCCAGTAGTACGGGTCAGGGAGTCGCCTACGAGCAGTACTTC
v_call: TRBV19
d_call: .
clone_size: .
j_call: TRBJ2-7

cdr3_aa: CASSLGSLHWVQFF
cdr3_nt: TGTGCCAGCAGCTTGGGGTCCCTCCATTGGGTGCAGTTCTTC
v_call: TRBV5-6
d_call: .
clone_size: .
j_call: TRBJ2-1

cdr3_aa: CASSPTSGRNTDTQYF
cdr3_nt: TGTGCCAGCAGTCCTACTAGCGGGAGAAATACAGATACGCAGTATTTT
v_call: TRBV6-4
d_call: TRBD2
clone_size: .
j_call: TRBJ2-3

cdr3_aa: CASSRSGLAGAPYEQYF
cdr3_nt: TGTGCCAGCAGTCGATCGGGACTAGCGGGAGCCCCCTACGAGCAGTACTTC
v_call: TRBV27
d_call: TRBD2
clone_size: .
j_call: TRBJ2-7

cdr3_aa: CASSALLGTGSEPQHF
cdr3_nt: TGTGCCAGCAGTGCCTTGCTCGGGACAGGGTCGGAGCCCCAGCATTTT
v_call: TRBV27
d_call: TRBD1
clone_size: .
j_call: TRBJ1-5

cdr3_aa: CASSLKAGNQPQHF
cdr3_nt: TGTGCCAGCAGTTTAAAGGCAGGGAATCAGCCCCAGCATTTT
v_call: TRBV27
d_call: .
clone_size: .
j_call: TRBJ1-5